The source of this T cell receptor beta chain is a study of blood T cells in healthy people across ages. The sample holds a few counts of this clonotype. A minimum of 6.5 million PBMCs was isolated per sample. With a J-beta primer mix and a sample-barcoded 5' primer, a second PCR ran 7 to 11 cycles. In TCRdb, the 5' RACE reads were re-called with MiXCR into one record per CDR3 protein. The data show roughly 2 million distinct CDR3 sequences, around half seen once. Per the germline V gene, CDR1 is DFQATT and CDR2 is SNEGSKA (reference sequence). Trimming left V 7 bases short and J 0 bases short, with 16 bases between. The CDR3 has 14 residues.

The genes are TRBV20-1 and TRBJ2-7, with TRBD2 as a possible D gene (6 bases). The clonotype comes from a woman in her thirties or forties in good health. The sequenced sample consisted of blood. The CDR3 bases are TGCAGTGTCACCGACGGGAGAAGCTCCTACGAGCAGTACTTC. As protein: CSVTDGRSSYEQYF.